The present T cell receptor beta chain was sequenced within a study of shared clonotypes between healthy human individuals. Turning to the study itself: Plates per donor: three CD4 naive, three CD4 memory, two CD8 naive, one CD8 memory. Points from the study as a whole: The four-donor shared clonotypes exceeded non-shared clonotypes in generation probability, with non-shared ones scoring lower. Researchers sampled blood only, noting tissue repertoires likely differ.

As regards this clone: The antigen is undetermined.

Several immunoSEQ plates received, in even portions, the genomic DNA of each subset. Assay: immunoSEQ multiplex PCR; the TCRdb copy retains only in-frame clones and omits some. The sample consists of 1,500,000 or so clones, roughly 96% of them appearing once. This receptor was taken from a man aged 25 to 40 in good health. Specimen: naive CD4+ T cells sorted from blood. Regarding subset: CD45RA+ positively selected.

The CDR3 DNA reads TGCGCCAGCAGCCAAGGGGGGCCGGGACTAGCGCTCAATGAGCAGTTCTTC. Translating it yields CASSQGGPGLALNEQFF. The chain couples TRBV4-3 to TRBJ2-1; TRBD2 aligns across 10 bases. The CDR3 is made up of 17 amino acids. The V gene end was trimmed by 1 base and the J gene end by 6 bases; junction bases not matched to a gene: 9. Germline CDR1 LGHNA, CDR2 YSLEER.